A single sample is the source of the 20 T cell receptor beta chains below, sequenced in a study of shared clonotypes between healthy human individuals. The protocol was immunoSEQ multiplex PCR, while the TCRdb copy is restricted to in-frame clones and leaves out a portion. The sample records about 1 million clones, approximately 78% being singletons. The material sequenced was memory CD4+ T cells from PBMCs. The subset is: CD45RA-negative fraction. The receptor source for this set is a man between 18 and 29 years old in good health. Some clones in this sample may be carry-over from other donors' samples.

In the case of this clone: A much larger clone differs by one base, so this may be a read error. The chain carries TRBV27 and TRBJ1-3; D is undetermined. This CDR3 has 12 residues. The ends were cut back, 5 bases at V and 2 bases at J, with 4 bases in the middle. Germline V gives CDR1 MNHEY, CDR2 SMNVEV (reference sequence). CDR3 loop: CASSGAGNTIYF. CDR3 sequence (DNA): TGTGCCAGCAGTGGGGCTGGAAACACCATATATTTT.

This sequence joins TRBV30 and TRBJ1-5, with 7 bases lining up with TRBD1. Germline V gives CDR1 GTSNPN, CDR2 SVGIG (reference sequence). J lost 6 bases, V lost 0 bases, and 2 bases had no gene match. This CDR3 is built from 13 residues. CDR3 region: CAWSVDRVQPQHF. The CDR3 DNA sequence: TGTGCCTGGAGTGTAGACAGGGTTCAGCCCCAGCATTTT. Full variable domain (rest looked up from reference TRBV30 and TRBJ1-5): SQTIHQWPATLVQPVGSPLSLECTVEGTSNPNLYWYRQAAGRGLQLLFYSVGIGQISSEVPQNLSASRPQDRQFILSSKKLLLSDSGFYLCAWSVDRVQPQHFGDGTRLSIL.

The V call is TRBV7-9, the J call TRBJ2-5; D not certain. The length of the CDR3 is 14 residues. Trimming pared 5 bases from V and 7 bases from J, leaving 17 bases between. Looked up from germline, CDR1 is SEHNR and CDR2 is FQNEAQ (reference sequence). The CDR3 DNA reads as TGTGCCAGCAGCCGCGGCCAACCGAAGGGGACCCAGTACTTC. Translating gives CASSRGQPKGTQYF.

This clone has a single count. The rearrangement uses TRBV5-1 and TRBJ1-5; perhaps TRBD1 as D (6 bases). Trimming took 4 bases from V and 1 from J, leaving 12 bases between them. From germline, CDR1 is SGHRS and CDR2 YFSETQ. The CDR3 length is 15 residues. CDR3 DNA: TGCGCCAGCAGCGCGGACGGACAGAGCAATCAGCCCCAGCATTTT. Protein: CASSADGQSNQPQHF.

J is TRBJ2-3 and V is TRBV5-1, with 11 bases identical to TRBD1. This CDR3 has 16 residues. The V and J ends lost 2 bases and 6 bases, in that order; junction bases with no gene match: 8. In germline, CDR1 is SGHRS, CDR2 YFSETQ. The CDR3 loop reads CASSFAPDRGQDTQYF. The CDR3 DNA reads as TGCGCCAGCAGCTTCGCTCCGGACAGGGGGCAGGATACGCAGTATTTT.

With regard to this clone: A clone one base away is much larger, so this may be a read error. The CDR3 region is CASSLQSSGNTIYF. As DNA, the CDR3 is TGTGCCAGCAGCTTACAGAGCTCTGGAAACACCATATATTTT. The genes are TRBV11-2 and TRBJ1-3; no definite D call. The CDR3 contains 14 residues. CDR1 and CDR2 (germline): SGHAT, FQNNGV. Deletions cut 2 bases from V and 0 bases from J, with 5 bases between.

The chain combines TRBV29-1 with TRBJ2-1; possible D gene TRBD1, 5 bases. CDR1 is SQVTM and CDR2 is ANQGSEA in the germline V gene. The CDR3 is 13 residues long. Trimming removed 6 bases at V and 2 bases at J, with 11 bases between. The CDR3 DNA reads as TGCAGCGTGGATAGGGGCCCCTACAATGAGCAGTTCTTC. Protein product: CSVDRGPYNEQFF.

V is TRBV10-3 and J is TRBJ2-1, with TRBD2 identical over 10 bases. Germline values: CDR1 ENHRY, CDR2 SYGVKD. V was clipped by 3 bases and J by 7 bases; unmatched bases: 12. This CDR3 has 17 residues. The CDR3: CAISEGLGLAGENEQFF. In nucleotides, the CDR3 is TGTGCCATCAGTGAAGGGTTGGGCCTAGCGGGAGAGAATGAGCAGTTCTTC.

The V gene is TRBV2, the J gene TRBJ2-1; 8 bases are a match to TRBD2. The ends lost 7 bases at V and 10 bases at J; junction bases unmatched: 9. The CDR3 runs 13 residues. CDR1 is SNHLY, CDR2 FYNNEI, per germline. CDR3 coding DNA: TGTGCCAGCACTATAGCGGGACGAGGAGAGCAGTTCTTC. Protein sequence: CASTIAGRGEQFF.

V is TRBV28 and J is TRBJ2-1; D is possibly TRBD1 (7 bases). The CDR3 is 17 amino acids. Germline values: CDR1 MDHEN, CDR2 SYDVKM. Trimming stripped 6 bases from V and 0 bases from J, with 18 bases between. The CDR3 spells CASRRNSGGPSYNEQFF. The CDR3 DNA sequence: TGTGCCAGCAGACGGAACTCAGGGGGGCCCTCCTACAATGAGCAGTTCTTC.

The chain is built from TRBV5-6 and TRBJ2-7; weak D call: TRBD2 (6 bases). The ends were cut back, 2 bases at V and 4 bases at J, with 7 bases in the middle. This CDR3 comprises 12 residues. Germline V gene sequence: CDR1 SGHDT, CDR2 YYEEEE. CDR3 protein: CASSFAGYEQYF. The CDR3 DNA is TGTGCCAGCAGCTTCGCGGGGTACGAGCAGTACTTC.

The chain links TRBV9 to TRBJ1-4, with 7 bases matching TRBD1. J gave up 5 bases and V 2 bases, and 9 bases lay outside the gene matches. This CDR3 is 16 amino acids long. Per the germline V gene, CDR1 is SGDLS and CDR2 is YYNGEE. CDR3 in amino acids: CASSVPTTGENEKLFF. CDR3 coding DNA: TGTGCCAGCAGCGTTCCCACTACAGGGGAGAATGAAAAACTGTTTTTT. Full variable domain (rest looked up from reference TRBV9 and TRBJ1-4): DSGVTQTPKHLITATGQRVTLRCSPRSGDLSVYWYQQSLDQGLQFLIQYYNGEERAKGNILERFSAQQFPDLHSELNLSSLELGDSALYFCASSVPTTGENEKLFFGSGTQLSVL.

The chain joins TRBV10-1 to TRBJ2-5; weak D call: TRBD1 (5 bases). From germline, CDR1 is WNHNN and CDR2 SYGVQD (reference sequence). V dropped 3 bases and J dropped 2 bases, with 10 bases sitting between them. This CDR3 has 14 amino acids. The CDR3 coding sequence is TGCGCCAGCAGTGATGGGGCGAGACAAGAGACCCAGTACTTC. It codes for CASSDGARQETQYF.

This chain connects TRBV30 to TRBJ2-5; 8 bases fit TRBD1. The end of the DNA aligns better with TRBJ2-7, so the J call may be wrong. The V gene's germline CDR1 is GTSNPN and CDR2 SVGIG (reference sequence). The CDR3 consists of 15 residues. The CDR3 region has the DNA TGTGCCTGGAGCTACGACGGACAGGGACAACCCGAGCAGTACTTC. Translated, it gives CAWSYDGQGQPEQYF.

The chain has TRBV18 and TRBJ1-1; no definite D call. The CDR3 length is 15 residues. The germline V and J ends were trimmed by 3 bases and 1 base, with 12 bases remaining between them. Germline V CDR1 and CDR2: KGHSH, LQKENI. CDR3 sequence reads: CASSPRHNPNTEAFF. In DNA form, the CDR3 reads TGTGCCAGCTCACCCAGACATAACCCGAACACTGAAGCTTTCTTT. The full variable domain, in which reference TRBV18 and TRBJ1-1 provide the parts outside the CDR3, is NAGVMQNPRHLVRRRGQEARLRCSPMKGHSHVYWYRQLPEEGLKFMVYLQKENIIDESGMPKERFSAEFPKEGPSILRIQQVVRGDSAAYFCASSPRHNPNTEAFFGQGTRLTVV.

The V and J genes are TRBV19 and TRBJ1-5; D is undetermined. Germline values: CDR1 LNHDA, CDR2 SQIVND (reference sequence). V dropped 6 bases and J dropped 0 bases, with 9 bases sitting between them. The length of the CDR3 is 14 residues. The CDR3 is CASSLSFSNQPQHF. Here the CDR3 DNA reads TGTGCCAGTAGCCTTTCTTTTAGCAATCAGCCCCAGCATTTT.

This rearrangement joins TRBV6-1 to TRBJ2-7; maybe TRBD1 (5 bases). Trimming took off 8 bases at V and 6 bases at J, with 11 bases between the two ends. Germline-derived CDR1 and CDR2 are MNHNS and SASEGT. The CDR3 length is 11 residues. Here the CDR3 reads CASRQGAEQYF. CDR3 nucleotides: TGTGCCAGCCGCCAAGGGGCCGAGCAGTACTTC.

The rearrangement joins TRBV7-7 to TRBJ2-5, with TRBD2 matching over 12 bases. The V and J ends lost 5 bases and 3 bases, in that order; junction bases with no gene match: 4. The CDR3 spans 15 residues. Germline lookup yields CDR1 SSHAT and CDR2 FNYEAQ (reference sequence). The CDR3 sequence: CASSTGLAGKETQYF. DNA for the CDR3: TGTGCCAGCAGCACAGGACTAGCGGGAAAAGAGACCCAGTACTTC.

A single count supports this clone. The chain has TRBV5-1 and TRBJ2-7, with TRBD1 matching over 8 bases. Germline V gene data show CDR1 as SGHRS and CDR2 as YFSETQ. The CDR3 has 16 residues. V dropped 3 bases and J dropped 6; count of bases not matched to a gene: 14. This CDR3 is CASSWVPGQAFGEQYF. CDR3 sequence (DNA): TGCGCCAGCAGCTGGGTCCCGGGACAGGCTTTCGGCGAGCAGTACTTC.

The chain links TRBV5-1 to TRBJ2-1; perhaps TRBD2 as D (6 bases). Germline V gene sequence: CDR1 SGHRS, CDR2 YFSETQ. V was shortened by 0 bases and J by 10 bases, with 14 bases between the two germline ends. CDR3 size: 14 residues. The CDR3 region is CASSLDPGVGEQFF. The CDR3 nucleotides are TGCGCCAGCAGCTTGGATCCGGGGGTCGGGGAGCAGTTCTTC.